This T cell receptor (beta chain) appears in the sequencing data of a study of shared T cell receptors in the human thymus (dated by TCRdb to the early 2020s). Context from the whole study: The study investigated the way shared, self-reactive T-cell receptor alpha chains are produced in the human thymus.

CDR1 SQVTM and CDR2 ANQGSEA are derived from the germline V gene. CDR3 length: 10 amino acids, cysteine to phenylalanine. Only CDR3 DNA is held: 30 bases, read in frame from base 1. The junction shows trimming of 4 bases on V and 10 bases on J, plus 10 bases between the germline ends. The library was built by means of the immunoSEQ multiplex PCR assay. TCRdb carries this immuneACCESS record with in-frame sequences only. Its versions omit some clonotypes, under half of them owing to an unresolved V gene in the studies checked, with the rest unexplained. The sample includes 450,000 to 650,000 clones, with approximately 78% observed a single time. The top ten hold about 0.014% of the sample. A note on this clone: Its cognate antigen has yet to be identified. One base away there is no much larger clone; base qualities are not given.

This sample was also put to use in a study of human thymus T cells. The second publication reports: In Finland, the donors were immunologically healthy infants who were having open corrective cardiac surgery for congenital heart defects. Thymus tissue was collected as surgical resects that were removed during corrective cardiac surgery. V and J gene segment usage appeared biased in both thymic and peripheral blood repertoires. According to the related research, thymic TCR repertoires were highly overlapping among unrelated individuals. The study characterized TCR alpha and beta repertoires from about 8 infant thymus samples and a few related peripheral blood samples. Donor ages ranged from about 7 to 244 days, and the cohort comprised about six male and two female infants. Thymocytes were mechanically released from the tissue and were stored as pellets of roughly 9-31 million cells at -70 degrees C. A QIAsymphony instrument was used to extract genomic DNA from frozen cell pellets. TCRB and TCRAD loci were amplified from a standardized quantity of quality-controlled genomic DNA using the immunoSEQ multiplex PCR assay. The amplicons covered the V(D)J region and were long enough to include the CDR3 and to identify the V and J genes. The commercial immunoSEQ service was used to sequence amplicons on an Illumina platform. Primer bias and sequencing errors were corrected as previously described, and TCRAD and TCRB definitions were based on the IMGT database. The repertoires were analysed using immunoSEQ Analyzer 3.0 and VDJTools for basic statistics, V/J segment usage, diversity estimates, rarefaction and pairwise overlap. Chao1, ChaoE, Efron-Thisted, Shannon and inverse Simpson indices were used to estimate diversity, which was also estimated on datasets down-sampled to the smallest sample. Repertoire overlap used strict matching of CDR3 nucleotide sequence, V gene and J gene, with Jaccard-based multidimensional scaling clustering. On average, thymus samples yielded 650,000 to 1,000,000 unique TCRB clonotypes, whereas blood samples yielded approximately 84,000.

Sample: thymocytes. The TCR originated in a boy in the first two years of life with a congenital heart defect. Donor details come from another sample of the same person, matched by shared clones. Recombination connected TRBV29-1 to TRBJ2-5; the D gene is perhaps TRBD2, from 5 matching bases. The sequence in DNA is TGCAGCGTTGCGGGGTTTTGCCAGTACTTC. It is translated as CSVAGFCQYF.